This T cell receptor (beta chain) comes out of a study of shared clonotypes between healthy human individuals (dated by TCRdb to about 2020). General notes on the study: A few men and two women, aged 18 to 49 years, made up the cohort. For each donor, CD4 naive and CD4 memory were each run on three plates, CD8 naive on two plates, and CD8 memory on one plate. To estimate repertoire size and how much clonotype sharing occurs between individuals, the study deeply sequenced the blood TCR repertoires of 4 to 6 healthy adults. To increase sequencing depth and limit assay-specific biases, different laboratories used diverse techniques to prepare libraries and sequence TCR repertoires. Per donor, leukapheresis produced somewhere between about 0.85 and 10 billion PBMCs.

The donors were healthy, HIV-negative adults with no recently reported acute infections or vaccinations. Only Caucasian adults living in Nashville, Tennessee, USA were represented among the donors. CD4+ T cells were enriched by magnetic negative selection, after which naive cells were positively selected on CD45RA and the negative fraction was taken as the memory subset. Blood was obtained by leukapheresis, after which PBMCs were separated by Ficoll-Histopaque density gradient centrifugation and cryopreserved in liquid nitrogen vapor phase. Analytical flow cytometry was used to check the purity and quantity of each magnetically sorted T cell population. Each sorted fraction had its genomic DNA isolated and then quantified by UV absorbance on a Nanodrop 2000c. Trimming removed 5 bases from V and 4 bases from J, leaving 9 bases between the germline ends. The CDR3 holds 13 amino acids from the cysteine to the phenylalanine. Of the read, only the CDR3 DNA is kept; its 39 bases are in frame from base 1. The germline V gene (reference sequence) provides CDR1 SEHNR and CDR2 FQNEAQ.

Using the deep immunoSEQ assay, TCR CDR3 regions were amplified from genomic DNA by multiplex PCR. Extracted genomic DNA from each cell subset was spread evenly across all wells of several immunoSEQ 96-well plates, with each plate serving as a replicate. For sorted subsets, about 200 ng genomic DNA, equal to 30,000 to 35,000 T cell genomes, was loaded into each replicate PCR. Purified libraries were quantified with a Qubit 3.0 fluorometer, sized on a Bioanalyzer 2100, and re-quantified with the KAPA Library Quantification kit. Each immunoSEQ 96-well plate was sequenced on its own single-read 150-cycle Illumina NextSeq 550 flow cell. Under the source paper's analysis protocol: Because only junctional sequences without quality scores were contained in the immunoSEQ output, filtering matching that applied to full-length reads could not be performed. To assign V/J genes and CDR3, sequences were annotated against IMGT germline references using PyIR, a Python wrapper for IgBLAST v1.9. Any read was removed if the V/J assignment was weak (E-value above 1e-6), the CDR3 was missing, or the read contained stop codons, out-of-frame junctions, or ambiguous translated residues. V3J clonotypes were defined as sequences sharing an identical inferred V gene, J gene, and CDR3 amino acid sequence. Percentage overlap between repertoires was computed as shared unique clonotypes divided by the size of the smaller repertoire. Richness of each repertoire was evaluated using RTK rarefaction, the Chao1 estimator, and Recon v2.1 estimates of unobserved clonotypes. Generation probabilities for all TCRbeta clonotypes obtained by the gDNA method from several donors were computed using OLGA. As stored in TCRdb, this immuneACCESS dataset retains in-frame rearrangements with V and J assigned. A fraction of the clones does not appear; measured against another copy, unresolved V genes explain less than half of the discrepancy, and the remainder lacks a known reason. D and trimming come from the DNA, and the V and J calls and clone size come from that table. The sample table records around 1 million clones; roughly 72% of these occur just once. The ten largest clones add up to over 1.3% of the sample.

Overall results and qualifications from the work: Incomplete sequencing was indicated by rarefaction of sorted-subset datasets, despite the large sequencing depth. Because the study included only a small number of donors, the genetic and exposure-history diversity represented was limited. Pairwise subsampling led to the expectation that sequencing depth would affect the degree of clonotype sharing among donors. Clonotypes shared by all four sorted-subset donors showed higher generation probabilities than non-shared clonotypes. When a handful of donors were compared, the shared fraction of clonotypes was roughly 5% for naive CD4, around 3.6% for naive CD8, 2.3% for memory CD4, and less than 0.5% for memory CD8. Only blood was sampled, and tissue TCR repertoires likely differ from those in blood. Estimated clonotype richness was generally larger for naive than for memory subsets.

Concerning this clone itself: The antigen it recognizes is unknown. Per-nucleotide qualities are absent, and no much larger clonotype sits a single base away.

This TCR was recovered from a man aged 18-30 years in good health. The sequenced material came from memory CD4+ T cells sorted from blood. Explained via the paper, the cell subset or site label denotes: CD45RA-negative fraction. The sequence links TRBV7-9 to TRBJ1-3; the D gene is unclear. The CDR3 reads as follows: CASSRDSGNTIYF. At the DNA level, the sequence is TGTGCCAGCAGCCGGGATTCCGGAAACACCATATATTTT.